A selection of T cell receptor beta chains follows, all from one sample in a study of T cell clonotyping in hematopoietic cell transplantation. The repertoire was sequenced with immunoSEQ multiplex PCR; TCRdb's copy has only in-frame clones and lacks some. The data hold approximately 9,000 clones, with around 80% observed a single time. This sample comprised peripheral blood mononuclear cells, obtained before stem cell transplant. Receptors were obtained from a man in his sixties with acute myeloid leukemia. Some clones in this sample may be carry-over from other donors' samples. CDR3s include the opening cysteine and the closing phenylalanine or tryptophan. The D gene is left open where the match is weak. Clone size appears in some rows only: once, few, many, or a class for an expanded clone.

J	size	V	D	DNA	CDR3
TRBJ2-3	few	TRBV2	.	TGTGCCAGCAGTGACCGAGCGGGCACAGATACGCAGTATTTT	CASSDRAGTDTQYF
TRBJ2-3	.	TRBV11-3	TRBD2	TGTGCCAGCAGCCCCTCGGGAGGGCCCGCAGATACGCAGTATTTT	CASSPSGGPADTQYF
TRBJ2-3	.	TRBV6-1	TRBD2	TGTGCCAGCAGTGTGGGACTAGCGGACACAGATACGCAGTATTTT	CASSVGLADTDTQYF
TRBJ2-2	.	TRBV5-5	.	TGTGCCAGCAGCGTTTGGGCGAACACCGGGGAGCTGTTTTTT	CASSVWANTGELFF
TRBJ2-3	.	TRBV30	TRBD1	TGTGCCTGGAGCGACCTCGACAGGGGGAGCACAGATACGCAGTATTTT	CAWSDLDRGSTDTQYF
TRBJ2-7	.	TRBV5-1	.	TGCGCCAGCAGCTTGGATCGTCAGGGGGGGCCCCACGAGCAGTACTTC	CASSLDRQGGPHEQYF
TRBJ2-1	.	TRBV11-3	TRBD2	TGTGCCAGCAGCTTCGCCGGGGGGGAGCAGTTCTTC	CASSFAGGEQFF
TRBJ1-2	.	TRBV25-1	.	TGTGCCAGCAGTTACAACAGTGGAGGCTACACCTTC	CASSYNSGGYTF
TRBJ1-4	.	TRBV9	.	TGTGCCAGCAGCGTAGAAGGGAGTCAGTATGAAAAACTGTTTTTT	CASSVEGSQYEKLFF
TRBJ2-7	.	TRBV21-1	.	TGTGCCAGCAGGTACAGGGGAGGGCAGTACTTC	CASRYRGGQYF
TRBJ1-5	.	TRBV6-6	TRBD1	TGTGCCAGCAGTTACTCGACAGGGAGCAATCAGCCCCAGCATTTT	CASSYSTGSNQPQHF
TRBJ2-5	once	TRBV2	TRBD1	TGTGCCAGCTTAATTTTCCCGGGGACAGATGAGTACTTC	CASLIFPGTDEYF
TRBJ2-2	.	TRBV19	TRBD1	TGTGCCAGTAGTCCCCGGACAGGACAGAGCGGGGAGCTGTTTTTT	CASSPRTGQSGELFF
TRBJ2-1	.	TRBV5-1	TRBD1	TGCGCCAGCTATCGGGGACAGGGCGAGAATGAGCAGTTCTTC	CASYRGQGENEQFF
TRBJ2-5	.	TRBV5-4	.	TGTGCCAGCAGCTTGGCGGGAGCACAAGAGACCCAGTACTTC	CASSLAGAQETQYF
TRBJ2-2	few	TRBV6-4	TRBD1	TGTGCCAGCAGTCAAGCAGGGGGCGTCGGCGGGGAGCTGTTTTTT	CASSQAGGVGGELFF
TRBJ1-1	.	TRBV6-5	.	TGTGCCAGCAGTTACGGGAGCACTGAAGCTTTCTTT	CASSYGSTEAFF
TRBJ2-3	.	TRBV5-4	TRBD2	TGTGCCAGCAGCCCGCTAGCGGGAGGCGATACGCAGTATTTT	CASSPLAGGDTQYF
TRBJ1-2	.	TRBV11-2	.	TGTGCCAGCAGCTCCCAACAGGGACGCGGCTATGGCTACACCTTC	CASSSQQGRGYGYTF
TRBJ1-1	.	TRBV5-1	.	TGCGCCAGCAGCTTGGAAAAGACAGGTGGGGGAAGGACTGAAGCTTTCTTT	CASSLEKTGGGRTEAFF
TRBJ1-4	.	TRBV6-5	.	TGTGCCAGCAGTTACTCGGAGGCTAATGAAAAACTGTTTTTT	CASSYSEANEKLFF
TRBJ2-7	.	TRBV28	TRBD2	TGTGCCAGCAGTTTACTCTGGCGGGAGATCCACGAGCAGTACTTC	CASSLLWREIHEQYF
TRBJ2-7	.	TRBV10-3	.	TGTGCCATCAGCCCCCCGGACGGAATGCGGGACGAGCAGTACTTC	CAISPPDGMRDEQYF
TRBJ2-5	once	TRBV5-4	TRBD2	TGTGCCAGCCGACTAGCGGGAGCACAAGAGACCCAGTACTTC	CASRLAGAQETQYF
TRBJ1-1	.	TRBV7-2	.	TGTGCCAGCAGCTTTGAGGGGAACACTGAAGCTTTCTTT	CASSFEGNTEAFF
TRBJ2-3	.	TRBV6-5	.	TGTGCCAGCAGTCGGGACTCCACAGATACGCAGTATTTT	CASSRDSTDTQYF
TRBJ2-5	medium-sized	TRBV5-4	.	TGTGCCAGCAGCTTGGCGGGGGTACAAGAGACCCAGTACTTC	CASSLAGVQETQYF
TRBJ2-3	.	TRBV29-1	.	TGCAGCGTTGACCCGGGACGGGCCACAGATACGCAGTATTTT	CSVDPGRATDTQYF
TRBJ1-2	.	TRBV5-6	TRBD1	TGTGCCAGCAGCTTTGACAGGGTCGGTCGGGGCTACACCTTC	CASSFDRVGRGYTF
TRBJ2-1	.	TRBV19	.	TGTGCCAGTAGTATTGAGGGGGGAAGCTCCTACAATGAGCAGTTCTTC	CASSIEGGSSYNEQFF
TRBJ2-7	few	TRBV10-1	TRBD1	TGCGCCAGCAGTGAGTATAGGGGGCCCTACGAGCAGTACTTC	CASSEYRGPYEQYF